This TCR beta chain stems from a study of T cell responses to AZD1222 COVID-19 vaccine. A remark on this clone: Its antigen remains unknown.

The germline gives CDR1 MGHRA, CDR2 YSYEKL. CDR3 length: 15 residues. V was clipped by 2 bases and J by 9 bases, with 19 bases between them. Whole-study findings and limits: Nearly half of the spike-specific TCRs reportedly recognize variant regions that carry no mutations.

Profiled with immunoSEQ multiplex PCR; TCRdb holds only in-frame clones, not every one. The table has under 200,000 clones, roughly nine tenths seen once. This TCR derives from an adult who received the AZD1222 COVID-19 vaccine. This material consisted of peripheral blood, taken 28 days after the second AZD1222 dose. The J gene is TRBJ1-2, the V gene TRBV4-1; a weak D match, TRBD1 (5 bases). The CDR3 region is CASSQPGREWWSYTF. CDR3 DNA: TGCGCCAGCAGCCAACCGGGACGGGAGTGGTGGAGCTACACCTTC.